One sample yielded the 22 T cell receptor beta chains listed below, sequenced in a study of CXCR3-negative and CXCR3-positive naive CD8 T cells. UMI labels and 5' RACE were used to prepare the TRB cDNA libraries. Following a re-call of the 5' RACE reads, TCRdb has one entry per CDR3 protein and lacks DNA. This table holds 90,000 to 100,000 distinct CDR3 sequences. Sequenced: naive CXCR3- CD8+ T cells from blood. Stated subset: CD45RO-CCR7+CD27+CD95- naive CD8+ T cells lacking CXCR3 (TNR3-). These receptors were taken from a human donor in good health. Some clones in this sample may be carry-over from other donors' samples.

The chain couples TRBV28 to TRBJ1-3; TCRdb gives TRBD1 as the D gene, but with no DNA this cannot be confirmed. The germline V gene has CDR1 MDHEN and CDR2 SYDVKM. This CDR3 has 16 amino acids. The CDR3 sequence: CASSPPQDRAGNTIYF. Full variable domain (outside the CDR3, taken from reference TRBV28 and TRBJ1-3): DVKVTQSSRYLVKRTGEKVFLECVQDMDHENMFWYRQDPGLGLRLIYFSYDVKMKEKGDIPEGYSVSREKKERFSLILESASTNQTSMYLCASSPPQDRAGNTIYFGEGSWLTVV.

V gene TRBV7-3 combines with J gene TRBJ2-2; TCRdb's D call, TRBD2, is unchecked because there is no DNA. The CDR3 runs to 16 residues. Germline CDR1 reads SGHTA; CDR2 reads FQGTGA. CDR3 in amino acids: CASSFLAGSNTGELFF.

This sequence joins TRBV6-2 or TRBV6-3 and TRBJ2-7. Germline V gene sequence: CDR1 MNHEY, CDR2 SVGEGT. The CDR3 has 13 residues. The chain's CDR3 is CASSYSRTYEQYF.

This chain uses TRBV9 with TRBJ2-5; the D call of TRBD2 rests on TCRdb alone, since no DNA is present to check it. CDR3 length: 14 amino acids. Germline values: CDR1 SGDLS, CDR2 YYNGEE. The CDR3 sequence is CASSVESGQETQYF. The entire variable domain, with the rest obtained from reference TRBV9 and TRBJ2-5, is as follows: DSGVTQTPKHLITATGQRVTLRCSPRSGDLSVYWYQQSLDQGLQFLIQYYNGEERAKGNILERFSAQQFPDLHSELNLSSLELGDSALYFCASSVESGQETQYFGPGTRLLVL.

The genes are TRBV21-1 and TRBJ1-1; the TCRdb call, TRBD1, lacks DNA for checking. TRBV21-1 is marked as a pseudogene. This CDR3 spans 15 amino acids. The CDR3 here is CASSIHRDGDTEAFF.

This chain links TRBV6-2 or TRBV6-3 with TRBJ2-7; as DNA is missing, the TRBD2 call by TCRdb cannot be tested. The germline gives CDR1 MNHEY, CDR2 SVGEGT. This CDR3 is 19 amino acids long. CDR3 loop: CASSYGVDLVFPKGYEQYF.

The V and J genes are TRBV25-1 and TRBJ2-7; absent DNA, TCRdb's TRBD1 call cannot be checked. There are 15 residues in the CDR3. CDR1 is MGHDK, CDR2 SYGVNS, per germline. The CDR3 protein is CASSEGTGLGYEQYF.

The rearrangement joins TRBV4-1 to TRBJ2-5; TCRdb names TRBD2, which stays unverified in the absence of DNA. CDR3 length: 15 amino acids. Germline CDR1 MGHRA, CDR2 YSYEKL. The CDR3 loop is CASSQTSGNFETQYF.

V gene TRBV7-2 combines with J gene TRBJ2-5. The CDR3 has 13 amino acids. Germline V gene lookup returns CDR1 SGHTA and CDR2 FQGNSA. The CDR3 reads CASGSSSQETQYF.

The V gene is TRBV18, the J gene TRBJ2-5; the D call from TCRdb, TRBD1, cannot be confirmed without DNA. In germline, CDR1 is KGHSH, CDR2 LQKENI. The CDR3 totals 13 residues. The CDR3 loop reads CASSPGGQETQYF.

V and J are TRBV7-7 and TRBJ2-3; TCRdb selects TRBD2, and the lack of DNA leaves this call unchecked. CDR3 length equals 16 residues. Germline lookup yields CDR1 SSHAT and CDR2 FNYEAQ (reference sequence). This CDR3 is CASSPAGGEVADTQYF.

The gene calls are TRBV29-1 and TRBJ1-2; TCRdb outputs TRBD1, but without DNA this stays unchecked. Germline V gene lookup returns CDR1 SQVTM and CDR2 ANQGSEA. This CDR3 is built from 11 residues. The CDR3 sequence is CSGQGPGGYTF.

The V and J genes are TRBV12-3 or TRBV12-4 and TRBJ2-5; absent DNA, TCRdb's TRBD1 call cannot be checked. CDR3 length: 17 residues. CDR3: CASSAPFGTKKEETQYF.

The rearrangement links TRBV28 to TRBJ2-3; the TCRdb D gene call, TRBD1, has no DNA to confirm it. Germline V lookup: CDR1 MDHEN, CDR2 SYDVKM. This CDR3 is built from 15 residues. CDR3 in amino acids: CASSFLWGAGDTQYF.

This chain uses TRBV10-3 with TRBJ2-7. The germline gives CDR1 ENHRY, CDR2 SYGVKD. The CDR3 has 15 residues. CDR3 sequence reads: CAIRETIAVSYEQYF.

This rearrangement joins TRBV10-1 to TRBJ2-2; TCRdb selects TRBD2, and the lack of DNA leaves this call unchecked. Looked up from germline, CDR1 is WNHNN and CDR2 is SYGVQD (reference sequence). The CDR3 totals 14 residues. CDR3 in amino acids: CAQAEREITGELFF.

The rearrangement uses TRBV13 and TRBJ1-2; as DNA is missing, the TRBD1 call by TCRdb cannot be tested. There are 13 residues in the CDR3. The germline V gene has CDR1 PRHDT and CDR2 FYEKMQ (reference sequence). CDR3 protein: CASSLAGFYGYTF. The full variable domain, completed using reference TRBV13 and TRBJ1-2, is AAGVIQSPRHLIKEKRETATLKCYPIPRHDTVYWYQQGPGQDPQFLISFYEKMQSDKGSIPDRFSAQQFSDYHSELNMSSLELGDSALYFCASSLAGFYGYTFGSGTRLTVV.

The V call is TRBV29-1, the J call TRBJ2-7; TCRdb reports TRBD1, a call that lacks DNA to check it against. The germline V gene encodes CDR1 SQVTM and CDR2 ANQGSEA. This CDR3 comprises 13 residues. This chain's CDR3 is CSAYRTVVYEQYF.

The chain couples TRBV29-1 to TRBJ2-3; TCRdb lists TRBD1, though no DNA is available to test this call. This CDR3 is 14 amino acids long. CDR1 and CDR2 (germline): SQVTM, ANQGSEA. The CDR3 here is CSVATGDHTDTQYF.

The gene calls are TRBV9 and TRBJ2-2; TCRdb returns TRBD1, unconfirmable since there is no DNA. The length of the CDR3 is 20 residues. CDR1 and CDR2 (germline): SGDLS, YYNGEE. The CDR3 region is CASSAPIPGRRRVTPGELFF.

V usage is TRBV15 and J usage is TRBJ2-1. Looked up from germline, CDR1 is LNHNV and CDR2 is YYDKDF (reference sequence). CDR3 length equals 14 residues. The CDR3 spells CATSRVGTYNEQFF.

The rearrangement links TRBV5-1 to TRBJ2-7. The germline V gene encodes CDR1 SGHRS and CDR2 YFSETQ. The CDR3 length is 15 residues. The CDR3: CASSLDRILRYEQYF.